A single sample gave rise to the 20 T cell receptor beta chains below, sequenced in a study of breast tumors, draining lymph nodes, adjacent tissues. TCRdb ran MiXCR on the multiplex PCR reads and lists one entry per CDR3 protein. The sample contains 150,000 to 200,000 distinct CDR3 sequences, roughly a third of which appear only once. The lymph nodes were axillary draining lymph nodes from breast cancer patients. The sample was axillary lymph node tissue. These receptors all stem from a female donor with breast cancer. Some clones in this sample may be carry-over from other donors' samples.

This clonotype was counted many times. The chain is built from TRBV29-1 and TRBJ2-1; 7 bases agree with TRBD1. The germline V gene has CDR1 SQVTM and CDR2 ANQGSEA. With V trimmed by 7 bases and J by 7 bases, 10 bases remained unmatched. The CDR3 has 13 residues. CDR3 DNA: TGCAGCGCTGATTTACAGGGGTGGAATGAGCAGTTCTTC. It codes for CSADLQGWNEQFF.

About this clonotype: Compared with germline, one end of the junction differs, possibly owing to a read error. The chain is built from TRBV7-7 and TRBJ2-2, with TRBD2 matching 7 bases. The CDR3 is made up of 15 amino acids. Germline V CDR1 and CDR2: SSHAT, FNYEAQ (reference sequence). The CDR3 loop is CASSLVVGRFGELFF. CDR3 nucleotides: TGTGCTAGCAGCTTAGTGGTCGGGAGGTTCGGGGAGCTGTTTTTT.

This clonotype was seen at least ten times. This chain links TRBV12-3 or TRBV12-4 with TRBJ1-6; 8 positions agree with TRBD1. V lost 4 bases, J lost 9 bases, and 5 bases stayed unmatched. The CDR3 is made up of 14 amino acids. The CDR3 region is CASSWTGTISPLHF. The CDR3 DNA reads TGTGCCAGCAGTTGGACAGGGACCATTTCACCCCTCCACTTT.

As for this clonotype: A single base separates this from a much larger clone, so it may be a read error. The CDR3 reads CASSPRQGGYNEQLF. CDR3 DNA sequence: TGTGCCAGCAGCCCGAGACAGGGGGGATACAATGAGCAGCTCTTC. The rearrangement links TRBV7-6 to TRBJ2-1; 9 bases agree with TRBD1. This CDR3 comprises 15 residues. The germline V gene encodes CDR1 SGHVS and CDR2 FNYEAQ.

This clonotype was found many times. The genes are TRBV7-2 and TRBJ2-2, with TRBD2 matching 7 bases. Trimming removed 1 base from V and 1 base from J; junction bases left unmatched: 12. The germline V gene has CDR1 SGHTA and CDR2 FQGNSA. The CDR3 contains 19 residues. For the CDR3, the DNA is TGTGCCAGCAGCTTAGGGCCCAAGTGGGGGGGACTGAACACCGGGGAGCTGTTTTTT. It yields the protein CASSLGPKWGGLNTGELFF.

At least ten counts were recorded for this clonotype. V usage is TRBV20-1 and J usage is TRBJ2-2; 12 bases fit TRBD2. This CDR3 is 17 amino acids long. From germline, CDR1 is DFQATT and CDR2 SNEGSKA (reference sequence). V was clipped by 3 bases and J by 2 bases; unmatched bases: 7. The CDR3 sequence is CSASVTSGGPNTGELFF. CDR3 DNA: TGCAGTGCTAGTGTGACTAGCGGGGGCCCTAACACCGGGGAGCTGTTTTTT.

The chain uses TRBV7-2 and TRBJ2-4; possibly TRBD1 for D (6 bases). This CDR3 has 14 amino acids. Germline CDR1 reads SGHTA; CDR2 reads FQGNSA. V dropped 5 bases and J dropped 8 bases, with 16 bases sitting between them. As DNA, the CDR3 is TGTGCCAGCAGCCTGACGACAGGCTGGGACATTCAGTACTTC. This translates into CASSLTTGWDIQYF.

This clonotype was observed a handful of times. A much larger clonotype is one base distant, so this may be a read error. The J gene is TRBJ2-7, the V gene TRBV7-3; 9 positions agree with TRBD2. The trim removed 5 bases at V and 9 bases at J, leaving 14 bases unmatched. Per germline, CDR1 SGHTA and CDR2 FQGTGA. This CDR3 contains 15 residues. CDR3 loop: CASSKAGGHLEGQYF. The CDR3 region has the DNA TGTGCCAGCAGCAAAGCGGGAGGCCACTTAGAAGGGCAGTACTTC. Full variable domain (rest looked up from reference TRBV7-3 and TRBJ2-7): GAGVSQTPSNKVTEKGKYVELRCDPISGHTALYWYRQSLGQGPEFLIYFQGTGAADDSGLPNDRFFAVRPEGSVSTLKIQRTERGDSAVYLCASSKAGGHLEGQYFGPGTRLTVT.

This clonotype was found many times. This CDR3 reads CASRPDRTNYGYTF. CDR3 nucleotides: TGCGCCAGCAGGCCCGACAGGACGAACTATGGCTACACCTTC. The chain employs TRBV10-2 and TRBJ1-2; TRBD1 is a possible D gene (6 bases). With 6 bases removed from V and 2 bases from J, the gap between germline ends came to 13 bases. Looked up from germline, CDR1 is WSHSY and CDR2 is SAAADI. This CDR3 comprises 14 residues.

There are many counts of this clonotype. The genes are TRBV24-1 and TRBJ1-2; D unresolved. CDR3 length: 12 residues. Trimming removed 9 bases from V and 2 bases from J, with 9 bases in between. The V gene's germline CDR1 is KGHDR and CDR2 SFDVKD. The CDR3 DNA reads as TGTGCCACCGAGGACGGCAACTATGGCTACACCTTC. It translates to CATEDGNYGYTF.

This clonotype showed up many times. The V gene is TRBV7-8, the J gene TRBJ2-1; 7 bases line up with TRBD2. Germline CDR1 reads SGHVS; CDR2 reads FQNEAQ. The CDR3 loop spans 16 amino acids. The J segment lost 5 bases and the V segment lost 0 bases, leaving 7 bases of the junction unmatched. The CDR3 loop is CASSLALGLADNEQFF. The CDR3 coding sequence is TGTGCCAGCAGCTTAGCGCTCGGGCTAGCGGACAATGAGCAGTTCTTC.

There are many counts of this clonotype. This chain joins TRBV7-9 and TRBJ2-3; TRBD2 matches at 10 bases. With V trimmed by 2 bases and J by 3 bases, 2 bases remained unmatched. The germline V gene has CDR1 SEHNR and CDR2 FQNEAQ (reference sequence). The CDR3 spans 15 residues. DNA for the CDR3: TGTGCCAGCAGCTTATCACTAGCGGGAACAGATACGCAGTATTTT. Translated, it gives CASSLSLAGTDTQYF.

This clonotype has ten or more counts. V gene TRBV12-3 or TRBV12-4 combines with J gene TRBJ1-4; perhaps TRBD1 as D (6 bases). The CDR3 contains 16 residues. V lost 3 bases and J 4 bases, leaving 15 bases between the germline ends. CDR3 sequence: CASSFGSGGFNEKLFF. DNA for the CDR3: TGTGCCAGCAGTTTTGGGTCGGGGGGCTTTAATGAAAAACTGTTTTTT.

This clonotype was detected ten times or more. The chain uses TRBV7-6 and TRBJ2-2; perhaps TRBD2 as D (6 bases). This CDR3 has 17 residues. V was cut by 3 bases and J by 6 bases, with 20 bases left in between. Germline-derived CDR1 and CDR2 are SGHVS and FNYEAQ. The CDR3 DNA reads TGTGCCAGCAGCTTTCTGTCGGGAGACATAGGATCCGGGGAGCTGTTTTTT. Encoded protein: CASSFLSGDIGSGELFF.

At least ten counts were recorded for this clonotype. The chain uses TRBV6-1 and TRBJ1-2; D call uncertain. CDR1 is MNHNS, CDR2 SASEGT, per germline. The CDR3 contains 14 residues. Trimming removed 0 bases at V and 5 bases at J, with 10 bases between. DNA of the CDR3: TGTGCCAGCAGTGAAGCCGGCAGTTTTTATGGCTACACCTTC. Its translation is CASSEAGSFYGYTF.

In this sample, this clonotype turned up a few times. The gene calls are TRBV4-1 and TRBJ2-4; 7 nucleotides align to TRBD1. This CDR3 contains 14 residues. CDR1 is MGHRA and CDR2 is YSYEKL in the germline V gene. Trimming removed 1 base from V and 9 bases from J; junction bases left unmatched: 6. The CDR3 here is CASSQVEGAVIQYF. In DNA form, the CDR3 reads TGCGCCAGCAGCCAAGTTGAGGGGGCGGTCATTCAGTACTTC.

This clonotype was detected many times. The chain employs TRBV14 and TRBJ1-3; D gene unclear. This CDR3 spans 17 amino acids. V was cut by 3 bases and J by 0 bases, with 15 bases left in between. Germline V gives CDR1 SGHDN, CDR2 FVKESK. The CDR3 protein is CASSHTREPHSGNTIYF. The CDR3 DNA reads TGTGCCAGCAGCCACACAAGGGAGCCCCACTCTGGAAACACCATATATTTT. The full variable domain, rest sourced from reference TRBV14 and TRBJ1-3, is EAGVTQFPSHSVIEKGQTVTLRCDPISGHDNLYWYRRVMGKEIKFLLHFVKESKQDESGMPNNRFLAERTGGTYSTLKVQPAELEDSGVYFCASSHTREPHSGNTIYFGEGSWLTVV.

A few counts support this clonotype. A read error may explain this, as a much larger clone is one base away. The chain links TRBV7-2 to TRBJ2-7, with 12 nucleotides matching TRBD1. The CDR3 spans 15 residues. CDR1 and CDR2 (germline): SGHTA, FQGNSA. The CDR3 loop is CASSLFGTGGYEQHF. The CDR3 region has the DNA TGTGCCAGCAGCTTATTCGGGACAGGGGGCTACGAGCAGCACTTC.

The chain joins TRBV7-8 to TRBJ2-2; D gene uncertain. V was pared by 2 bases and J by 3 bases, with 16 bases between. CDR3 length equals 17 residues. Germline CDR1 SGHVS, CDR2 FQNEAQ. CDR3 sequence reads: CASSLRTVDGYTGELFF. In DNA form, the CDR3 reads TGTGCCAGCAGCTTACGAACAGTGGATGGCTACACCGGGGAGCTGTTTTTT.

This clonotype was recorded at least ten times. This CDR3 reads CASSSGGGGDTQYF. The DNA for the CDR3 is TGTGCCAGCAGCTCCGGAGGGGGGGGAGATACGCAGTATTTT. V gene TRBV7-3 combines with J gene TRBJ2-3, with D possibly matching TRBD2 (7 bases). Trimming cost V 4 bases and J 5 bases, with 13 bases left between them. There are 14 residues in the CDR3. Germline lookup yields CDR1 SGHTA and CDR2 FQGTGA.